This TCR beta chain was recovered during a study of T cells in Graves' hyperthyroidism and ophthalmopathy. Looking at the study overall: Before treatment of any kind, peripheral blood was taken at initial diagnosis.

Exclusions: uncontrolled infection, other autoimmune disease, pregnancy, lactation. Diagnoses were established using clinical symptoms, serum thyroxine and TRAb, thyroid ultrasound and orbital computed tomography. This clonotype was counted only a few times. The germline V gene has CDR1 SQVTM and CDR2 ANQGSEA. V was clipped by 7 bases and J by 3 bases, with 13 bases between them. CDR3 length: 12 residues. TCR beta CDR3 sequences were amplified from RNA transcripts. During a first-round RT-PCR of the TCR CDR3, the HTBI primer set was used. One entry per CDR3 protein, called by TCRdb with MiXCR from the multiplex PCR reads. Here the sample spans around 340,000 distinct CDR3 sequences, approximately 16% being singletons.

The chain couples TRBV29-1 to TRBJ2-7, with a possible D match to TRBD1 (6 bases). This TCR was recovered from a man aged 30 to 45 with Graves' hyperthyroidism. Sample: blood. CDR3 bases: TGCAGCGCATGGGACAATGGCTACGAGCAGTACTTC. Translated: CSAWDNGYEQYF.